The 3 T cell receptor beta chains reported below all come from one sample, sequenced in a study of CD8+ T cells in alopecia areata. Extraction of RNA preceded its reverse transcription into cDNA, which served as the sequencing template. The repertoire was sequenced with immunoSEQ multiplex PCR; TCRdb's copy has only in-frame clones and lacks some. This table has 190,000 or so clones, nearly 60% appearing once. The treatment denotes: oral pan-JAK inhibitor, 5-10 mg twice daily. Sample: CD4+ T cells sorted from blood, taken at week 24, from a patient treated with tofacitinib. The receptors here all came from a human donor with alopecia areata.

This chain joins TRBV9 and TRBJ1-2, with D hard to call. Germline CDR1 is SGDLS and CDR2 is YYNGEE. The V gene lost 0 bases and the J gene lost 8 bases, with 14 bases spanning the gap. The CDR3 extends over 14 amino acids. The DNA for the CDR3 is TGTGCCAGCAGCGTAGATGGTCTCCCCCAGGGCTACACCTTC. Protein sequence: CASSVDGLPQGYTF.

This clone was observed a single time. V and J are TRBV30 and TRBJ2-7, with 8 bases matching TRBD2. CDR3 length: 12 amino acids. Trimming took 2 bases from V and 6 from J; bases not matched to a gene: 3. Looked up from germline, CDR1 is GTSNPN and CDR2 is SVGIG (reference sequence). The chain's CDR3 is CAWSSGSGEQYF. The CDR3 DNA is TGTGCCTGGAGTAGCGGGAGCGGCGAGCAGTACTTC.

The gene calls are TRBV30 and TRBJ1-1, with D tentatively TRBD1 (5 bases). The V gene lost 3 bases and the J gene lost 1 base, with 9 bases spanning the gap. The CDR3 sequence is 13 residues long. Germline lookup yields CDR1 GTSNPN and CDR2 SVGIG (reference sequence). The CDR3 reads CAWSATGNTEAFF. CDR3 coding DNA: TGTGCCTGGAGCGCCACAGGGAACACTGAAGCTTTCTTT. Full variable domain (missing parts from reference TRBV30 and TRBJ1-1): SQTIHQWPATLVQPVGSPLSLECTVEGTSNPNLYWYRQAAGRGLQLLFYSVGIGQISSEVPQNLSASRPQDRQFILSSKKLLLSDSGFYLCAWSATGNTEAFFGQGTRLTVV.